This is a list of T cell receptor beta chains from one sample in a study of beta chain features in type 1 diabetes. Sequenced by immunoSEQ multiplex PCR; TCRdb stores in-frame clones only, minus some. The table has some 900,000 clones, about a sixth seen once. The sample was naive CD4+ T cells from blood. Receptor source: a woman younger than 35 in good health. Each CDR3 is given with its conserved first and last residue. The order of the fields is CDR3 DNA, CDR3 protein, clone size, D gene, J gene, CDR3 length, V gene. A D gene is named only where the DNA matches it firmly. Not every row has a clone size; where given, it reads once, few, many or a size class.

TGTGCCAGCAGCGTAGGCGGGGGGAGGGACTACAATGAGCAGTTCTTC	CASSVGGGRDYNEQFF	NA	TRBD2	TRBJ2-1	16	TRBV9
TGTGCCAGCAGCGAGAGATATACAGGGACTCCTGGGGCCAACGTCCTGACTTTC	CASSERYTGTPGANVLTF	few	NA	TRBJ2-6	18	TRBV7-2
TGTGCCAGCAGCTTAAGTAGAGCCCCAGGGACCCAGTACTTC	CASSLSRAPGTQYF	few	NA	TRBJ2-5	14	TRBV7-9
TGTGCCAGCAGCCAACCGGACAGCCGAAACACTGAAGCTTTCTTT	CASSQPDSRNTEAFF	NA	NA	TRBJ1-1	15	TRBV4-2
TGTGCCAGCAGCCCGGAGGACAATGTGCGCGAGCAGTACTTC	CASSPEDNVREQYF	NA	NA	TRBJ2-7	14	TRBV7-2
TGTGCCAGCAGTGAAGAAGGGTACTCCACAGATACGCAGTATTTT	CASSEEGYSTDTQYF	NA	NA	TRBJ2-3	15	TRBV25-1
TGTGCCAGCAGGTATAGCAATCAGCCCCAGCATTTT	CASRYSNQPQHF	NA	NA	TRBJ1-5	12	TRBV6-1
TGTGCCAGCAGAAATAGCGGGAGCTCCTACGAGCAGTACTTC	CASRNSGSSYEQYF	NA	TRBD2	TRBJ2-7	14	TRBV6-6
TGCGCCAGCAGCCAAGATCTCTTACGGGGGCTCGTCTATGGCTACACCTTC	CASSQDLLRGLVYGYTF	NA	NA	TRBJ1-2	17	TRBV4-3
TGTGCCAGCAGCTTTAACGGGGAGACCCAGTACTTC	CASSFNGETQYF	NA	NA	TRBJ2-5	12	TRBV11-2
TGTGCCAGCAGGACGACAGGGGGCACCATTGGCTACACCTTC	CASRTTGGTIGYTF	NA	TRBD1	TRBJ1-2	14	TRBV13
TGTGCCAGCAGCGCAGCGGTCGACAGGGGATACAATGAGCAGTTCTTC	CASSAAVDRGYNEQFF	NA	TRBD1	TRBJ2-1	16	TRBV9
TGTGCCAGCATCCACAGGGCTAACACCGGGGAGCTGTTTTTT	CASIHRANTGELFF	NA	NA	TRBJ2-2	14	TRBV11-2
TGTGCCAGCAGTCCCGGACAGGGTGACACTGAAGCTTTCTTT	CASSPGQGDTEAFF	few	TRBD1	TRBJ1-1	14	TRBV28
TGTGCCAGCAGCTTGCTCCCGGGACCGGCCTACGAGCAGTACTTC	CASSLLPGPAYEQYF	few	NA	TRBJ2-7	15	TRBV7-6
TGCAGCGTTGAATATATGGGGGGCTACACCTTC	CSVEYMGGYTF	NA	NA	TRBJ1-2	11	TRBV29-1
TGTGCCAGCAGCTTGATGGACGGCCCAGCCAAAAACATTCAGTACTTC	CASSLMDGPAKNIQYF	NA	NA	TRBJ2-4	16	TRBV7-9
TGTGCCAGCAGCCAAGTCTCGGGGAGTGGTACCGGGGAGCTGTTTTTT	CASSQVSGSGTGELFF	few	NA	TRBJ2-2	16	TRBV4-2
TGTGCCAGTAGTAGCTCCGGGACAGGGACCTACGAGCAGTACTTC	CASSSSGTGTYEQYF	once	TRBD1	TRBJ2-7	15	TRBV19
TGTGCCAGCAGTTCTAGCTCCTACGAGCAGTACTTC	CASSSSSYEQYF	NA	NA	TRBJ2-7	12	TRBV28
TGTGCCAGCAGCTTAGAGGGGGCGGTTCGGGCTTTCTTT	CASSLEGAVRAFF	few	TRBD1	TRBJ1-1	13	TRBV7-9
TGTGCCAGCAGCTTAGGCCCCGGGACAGGGAGGTGGACTGAAGCTTTCTTT	CASSLGPGTGRWTEAFF	few	TRBD1	TRBJ1-1	17	TRBV7-2
TGTGCCAGCAGGCTACAGGGTACAGATACGCAGTATTTT	CASRLQGTDTQYF	few	NA	TRBJ2-3	13	TRBV28
TGTGCCAGCAGCCTAGGACAGACCTCTGGAAACACCATATATTTT	CASSLGQTSGNTIYF	few	NA	TRBJ1-3	15	TRBV5-4
TGTGCCAGCAGTTGGGGGGCAGGTGGAAACACCATATATTTT	CASSWGAGGNTIYF	few	NA	TRBJ1-3	14	TRBV6-5
TGTGCCACCGGACAGGGGACAGATACGCAGTATTTT	CATGQGTDTQYF	few	TRBD1	TRBJ2-3	12	TRBV10-3
TGTGCCAGCAGCTTTCATCTCCGACACAATGAGCAGTTCTTC	CASSFHLRHNEQFF	few	NA	TRBJ2-1	14	TRBV7-9
TGTGCCAGCAGCTTAGCCGGGGGGTCGGACCTAGCCAAAAACATTCAGTACTTC	CASSLAGGSDLAKNIQYF	NA	TRBD2	TRBJ2-4	18	TRBV7-9
TGTGCCAGCAGCTGGGGACTAGCGGGAGTTCAGTTCTTC	CASSWGLAGVQFF	NA	TRBD2	TRBJ2-1	13	TRBV7-3
TGTGCCAGCAGCCATGACTCAAATACGCAGTATTTT	CASSHDSNTQYF	NA	NA	TRBJ2-3	12	TRBV9
TGTGCCAGCAGTTCACTAGCGGGAGGGCCCGGGGAGCTGTTTTTT	CASSSLAGGPGELFF	few	TRBD2	TRBJ2-2	15	TRBV28
TGTGCCAGCAGTGAAATGGCCTCGTCCCAGTACTTC	CASSEMASSQYF	NA	NA	TRBJ2-5	12	TRBV6-1
TGTGCCAGCAGCGTAGATGGGAGGGACGGCGAGCAGTACTTC	CASSVDGRDGEQYF	NA	TRBD2	TRBJ2-7	14	TRBV9
TGTGCCAGCAGCTTAGGCCGGATGGGGCTAGCGGGAATCTACGAGCAGTACTTC	CASSLGRMGLAGIYEQYF	NA	TRBD2	TRBJ2-7	18	TRBV7-8
TGTGCCAGCAGCTTAGCTGGGGGAAATGAGCAGTTCTTC	CASSLAGGNEQFF	NA	NA	TRBJ2-1	13	TRBV11-2
TGCGCCAGCGGAAACCAAGAGACCCAGTACTTC	CASGNQETQYF	NA	NA	TRBJ2-5	11	TRBV5-1
TGTGCCAGCAGTGAAAGGGGGTTCGAAAAACTGTTTTTT	CASSERGFEKLFF	NA	NA	TRBJ1-4	13	TRBV2
TGTGCCAGCAGGCCGGGACAAAGGGGCCAAGAGACCCAGTACTTC	CASRPGQRGQETQYF	NA	NA	TRBJ2-5	15	TRBV7-9
TGTGCCAGCGGGAGGAGGGAGGAGCAGTACTTC	CASGRREEQYF	few	NA	TRBJ2-7	11	TRBV6-5
TGTGCTAGTGGTTTGGGGGGACGGACCCACAATGAGCAGTTCTTC	CASGLGGRTHNEQFF	NA	NA	TRBJ2-1	15	TRBV12-5
TGTGCCAGCAGCGTAATGGGGAGCTCCTACGAGCAGTACTTC	CASSVMGSSYEQYF	few	NA	TRBJ2-7	14	TRBV9
TGTGCCAGCCGGCAGGGTTATTCTGGGGCCAACGTCCTGACTTTC	CASRQGYSGANVLTF	NA	NA	TRBJ2-6	15	TRBV21-1
TGTGCCATCAAGGGGCAGAGCTCCTACAATGAGCAGTTCTTC	CAIKGQSSYNEQFF	NA	NA	TRBJ2-1	14	TRBV10-3
TGTGGCACCCAGGGAAGCTCCTACGAGCAGTACTTC	CGTQGSSYEQYF	NA	NA	TRBJ2-7	12	TRBV10-3
TGTGCCAGCAGTTTATTTGGGCGGGAGCCCTACGAGCAGTACTTC	CASSLFGREPYEQYF	few	TRBD2	TRBJ2-7	15	TRBV28